Below, 30 T cell receptor beta chains from the same sample are listed, as sequenced in a study of blood T cell repertoires in COVID-19. TCRdb keeps only in-frame clones here, not all; method: immunoSEQ multiplex PCR. In the table there are 150,000 or so clones, approximately 85% of which are singletons. The sequencing sample was made of peripheral blood. These receptors all stem from a man aged 55 to 70 with COVID-19, enrolled during active disease.

This clone was seen only once. The rearrangement links TRBV6-6 to TRBJ1-5; tentatively, D is TRBD1 (6 bases). The V end was cut by 8 bases, the J end by 7 bases, with 15 bases between. Per the germline V gene, CDR1 is MNHNY and CDR2 is SVGAGI (reference sequence). The CDR3 sequence is 13 residues long. CDR3: CASDQGQGQPQHF. The CDR3 DNA is TGTGCCAGCGATCAGGGGCAGGGCCAGCCCCAGCATTTT.

The chain employs TRBV28 and TRBJ1-1; D uncertain. Per germline, CDR1 MDHEN and CDR2 SYDVKM. The CDR3 is 13 residues long. V was shortened by 6 bases and J by 1 base, with 9 bases between the two germline ends. The CDR3 nucleotides are TGTGCCAGCAGCCCTACCCCGAACACTGAAGCTTTCTTT. This sequence encodes CASSPTPNTEAFF.

V usage is TRBV9 and J usage is TRBJ1-1; 8 nucleotides align to TRBD1. Losses at the gene ends were 8 bases for V and 0 bases for J; bases not matched to a gene: 3. The CDR3 is 13 residues long. In germline, CDR1 is SGDLS, CDR2 YYNGEE. The CDR3 DNA sequence: TGTGCCAGTACCAGGGGGCTGAACACTGAAGCTTTCTTT. Protein product: CASTRGLNTEAFF.

The V gene is TRBV7-2, the J gene TRBJ2-1; TRBD1 aligns across 10 bases. Germline V gene lookup returns CDR1 SGHTA and CDR2 FQGNSA. Losses at the gene ends were 5 bases for V and 7 bases for J; bases not matched to a gene: 11. The CDR3 has 16 residues. CDR3 protein: CASSSPRDRGINEQFF. The DNA for the CDR3 is TGTGCCAGCAGCAGTCCCCGGGACAGGGGTATTAATGAGCAGTTCTTC.

The chain joins TRBV7-2 to TRBJ1-4; D unresolved. V lost 7 bases and J 7 bases, leaving 10 bases between the germline ends. CDR1 and CDR2 from the germline V gene are SGHTA and FQGNSA. The CDR3 sequence is 12 residues long. The DNA of the CDR3 is TGTGCCAGCAACAATCGGGGTGAAAAACTGTTTTTT. Its protein product is CASNNRGEKLFF.

This chain links TRBV28 with TRBJ1-5; the D is unclear. The CDR3 covers 11 residues. CDR1 is MDHEN, CDR2 SYDVKM, per germline. V was trimmed by 6 bases and J by 11 bases, leaving 11 bases between them. CDR3 residues: CASSSPAAQHF. CDR3 DNA: TGTGCCAGCAGCTCCCCCGCGGCCCAGCATTTT.

V is TRBV27 and J is TRBJ1-1; a weak D match, TRBD1 (5 bases). Germline CDR1 reads MNHEY; CDR2 reads SMNVEV (reference sequence). The CDR3 is 14 amino acids. Deletions cut 5 bases from V and 9 bases from J, with 19 bases between. CDR3 loop: CASSETEYASKAFF. For the CDR3, the DNA is TGTGCCAGCAGTGAGACAGAGTACGCGTCAAAAGCTTTCTTT.

This chain joins TRBV6-6 and TRBJ1-5; the D is unclear. This CDR3 comprises 12 residues. V lost 8 bases and J 4 bases, leaving 9 bases between the germline ends. From germline, CDR1 is MNHNY and CDR2 SVGAGI (reference sequence). CDR3 sequence (DNA): TGTGCCAGCGCGCAGGAAAATCAGCCCCAGCATTTT. Translated, it gives CASAQENQPQHF.

In this sample, this clone turned up once. This rearrangement joins TRBV6-5 to TRBJ1-3; TRBD1 matches at 10 bases. Trimming cost V 6 bases and J 2 bases; bases outside gene matches: 4. The CDR3 consists of 15 residues. The germline V gene has CDR1 MNHEY and CDR2 SVGAGI. The CDR3 region is CASSFDRGPGNTIYF. CDR3 sequence (DNA): TGTGCCAGCAGCTTTGACAGGGGGCCTGGAAACACCATATATTTT.

In this sample, this clone turned up a few times. The chain employs TRBV9 and TRBJ1-2, with 8 bases fitting TRBD1. The germline gives CDR1 SGDLS, CDR2 YYNGEE. The CDR3 is 14 residues long. Germline trimming cut 6 bases from V and 2 bases from J; bases unmatched to any gene: 6. Here the CDR3 reads CASTKDRENYGYTF. In DNA form, the CDR3 reads TGTGCCAGCACCAAGGACAGGGAGAACTATGGCTACACCTTC.

The rearrangement joins TRBV24-1 to TRBJ2-4; tentatively, D is TRBD1 (6 bases). The CDR3 loop spans 18 amino acids. From germline, CDR1 is KGHDR and CDR2 SFDVKD. Trimming stripped 5 bases from V and 1 base from J, with 20 bases between. The CDR3 DNA reads as TGTGCCACCAGTGCCGCTAAGGGGGTTGCTTCGGCCAAAAACATTCAGTACTTC. Translating gives CATSAAKGVASAKNIQYF.

The sample holds one count of this clone. The rearrangement joins TRBV9 to TRBJ2-1; 9 nucleotides agree with TRBD1. The V gene's germline CDR1 is SGDLS and CDR2 YYNGEE. The J segment lost 5 bases and the V segment lost 3 bases, leaving 6 bases of the junction unmatched. The CDR3 totals 15 residues. CDR3 region: CASSGRGQGDNEQFF. The CDR3 DNA reads as TGTGCCAGCAGCGGCAGGGGACAGGGAGACAATGAGCAGTTCTTC. Based on the CDR3 plus reference TRBV9 and TRBJ2-1, the full variable domain is DSGVTQTPKHLITATGQRVTLRCSPRSGDLSVYWYQQSLDQGLQFLIQYYNGEERAKGNILERFSAQQFPDLHSELNLSSLELGDSALYFCASSGRGQGDNEQFFGPGTRLTVL.

The J gene is TRBJ1-4, the V gene TRBV7-2; the match to TRBD1 covers 10 bases. V lost 5 bases to trimming and J lost 8 bases; unmatched junction nucleotides: 8. This CDR3 region has 15 residues. Germline assignment: CDR1 SGHTA and CDR2 FQGNSA. The CDR3 DNA sequence: TGTGCCAGCAGCGCACGGGACAGGGGTTTCGAAAAACTGTTTTTT. Protein product: CASSARDRGFEKLFF.

About this clone itself: The junction and the germline gene differ at one end; a read error may be behind it. CDR3 in DNA: TGTGCCAGCAGCTTAGGAGGGAGACCCACCGGCTTCTTC. The encoded protein is CASSLGGRPTGFF. The chain uses TRBV11-3 and TRBJ1-2, with unresolved D. The germline gives CDR1 SGHNT, CDR2 YENEEA. CDR3 size: 13 residues.

The chain recombines TRBV18 with TRBJ1-5; 9 bases are shared with TRBD1. This CDR3 has 17 amino acids. Germline V gives CDR1 KGHSH, CDR2 LQKENI. V gave up 3 bases and J gave up 7 bases; unmatched junction bases: 13. Here the CDR3 reads CASSPYRPGQGDQPQHF. Written as DNA, the CDR3 is TGTGCCAGCTCACCCTACCGGCCGGGACAGGGAGACCAGCCCCAGCATTTT.

The chain couples TRBV10-3 to TRBJ2-1; 8 nucleotides line up with TRBD1. With V trimmed by 5 bases and J by 3 bases, 3 bases remained unmatched. The germline V gene has CDR1 ENHRY and CDR2 SYGVKD. The CDR3 has 14 amino acids. The CDR3 loop reads CAISTGGNYNEQFF. The CDR3, as DNA: TGTGCCATCAGTACAGGGGGGAACTACAATGAGCAGTTCTTC.

This clone has only one observation. The rearrangement links TRBV30 to TRBJ1-2, with D perhaps TRBD1 (5 bases). This CDR3 region has 11 residues. V shed 5 bases and J shed 8 bases, with 12 bases lying between them. CDR1 is GTSNPN, CDR2 SVGIG, per germline (reference sequence). The CDR3 loop reads CAWRGGGGYTF. As DNA, the CDR3 is TGTGCCTGGCGGGGGGGTGGGGGCTACACCTTC. The full variable domain, rest sourced from reference TRBV30 and TRBJ1-2, is SQTIHQWPATLVQPVGSPLSLECTVEGTSNPNLYWYRQAAGRGLQLLFYSVGIGQISSEVPQNLSASRPQDRQFILSSKKLLLSDSGFYLCAWRGGGGYTFGSGTRLTVV.

A single count supports this clone. V gene TRBV18 combines with J gene TRBJ2-5; TRBD1 matches 9 bases. Germline lookup yields CDR1 KGHSH and CDR2 LQKENI. The CDR3 is made up of 16 amino acids. V shed 4 bases and J 4 bases; nucleotides not matched to a gene: 10. The CDR3 DNA follows: TGTGCCAGCTCACTAACGGTACAGGGGGCTCGAGAGACCCAGTACTTC. Translated, it gives CASSLTVQGARETQYF.

The V call is TRBV27, the J call TRBJ2-2; TRBD2 matches at 7 bases. The germline gives CDR1 MNHEY, CDR2 SMNVEV (reference sequence). Losses at the gene ends were 2 bases for V and 0 bases for J; bases not matched to a gene: 9. The CDR3 is made up of 18 amino acids. CDR3 in amino acids: CASSLRLVAGTNTGELFF. In nucleotides, the CDR3 is TGTGCCAGCAGTTTACGTTTGGTAGCGGGTACGAACACCGGGGAGCTGTTTTTT.

The chain couples TRBV6-5 to TRBJ1-6, with TRBD1 identical over 7 bases. The ends lost 10 bases at V and 7 bases at J; junction bases unmatched: 10. Per the germline V gene, CDR1 is MNHEY and CDR2 is SVGAGI. There are 14 residues in the CDR3. The CDR3: CATSRGTANSPLHF. DNA for the CDR3: TGTGCCACCTCGAGGGGGACAGCAAATTCACCCCTCCACTTT.

V is TRBV6-1 and J is TRBJ1-1; 10 bases fit TRBD1. The CDR3 runs 16 residues. V was pared by 2 bases and J by 1 base, with 4 bases of the junction left unmatched. CDR1 and CDR2 from the germline V gene are MNHNS and SASEGT. CDR3 DNA sequence: TGTGCCAGCAGTGAAAGGCGGACAGGGGGGAACACTGAAGCTTTCTTT. Translation: CASSERRTGGNTEAFF.

The rearrangement uses TRBV2 and TRBJ1-5; TRBD1 aligns across 8 bases. V shed 4 bases, J shed 3 bases, and the junction held 11 bases outside the gene matches. The CDR3 sequence is 17 residues long. Per the germline V gene, CDR1 is SNHLY and CDR2 is FYNNEI. This CDR3 reads CASSGGSGTGINQPQHF. The CDR3 nucleotides are TGTGCCAGCAGTGGTGGATCCGGGACAGGAATCAATCAGCCCCAGCATTTT.

The chain couples TRBV6-4 to TRBJ2-3, with 7 nucleotides matching TRBD2. V shed 8 bases, J shed 3 bases, and the junction held 11 bases outside the gene matches. CDR3 length: 15 residues. Germline V gene lookup returns CDR1 MRHNA and CDR2 SNTAGT. CDR3 in amino acids: CASLLAERGTDTQYF. The CDR3 nucleotides read TGTGCCAGCCTCCTAGCGGAACGGGGGACAGATACGCAGTATTTT.

The chain joins TRBV7-2 to TRBJ2-5, with TRBD2 identical over 8 bases. This CDR3 region has 13 residues. The V segment lost 5 bases and the J segment 8 bases; nucleotides outside the gene matches: 7. Germline V gives CDR1 SGHTA, CDR2 FQGNSA. For the CDR3, the DNA is TGTGCCAGCAGCAGAACTAGCGGAAACACCCAGTACTTC. Translation gives CASSRTSGNTQYF.

The rearrangement links TRBV10-3 to TRBJ1-1; TRBD1 matches at 8 bases. J lost 4 bases, V lost 6 bases, and 7 bases had no gene match. Germline V gene lookup returns CDR1 ENHRY and CDR2 SYGVKD. The CDR3 is made up of 14 amino acids. CDR3 amino acids: CAIRNRGDGTEAFF. In nucleotides, the CDR3 is TGTGCCATCAGGAACAGGGGGGACGGCACTGAAGCTTTCTTT.

The rearrangement joins TRBV28 to TRBJ1-4; D gene ambiguous. The V end lost 9 bases, the J end lost 0 bases, and 11 bases lay between the germline ends. Germline CDR1 reads MDHEN; CDR2 reads SYDVKM. The CDR3 totals 14 residues. This chain's CDR3 is CASFDTATNEKLFF. The CDR3 DNA sequence: TGTGCCAGTTTTGACACTGCAACTAATGAAAAACTGTTTTTT. Supplemented by reference TRBV28 and TRBJ1-4, the full variable domain reads DVKVTQSSRYLVKRTGEKVFLECVQDMDHENMFWYRQDPGLGLRLIYFSYDVKMKEKGDIPEGYSVSREKKERFSLILESASTNQTSMYLCASFDTATNEKLFFGSGTQLSVL.

The chain joins TRBV7-9 to TRBJ1-2; D unclear. Per the germline V gene, CDR1 is SEHNR and CDR2 is FQNEAQ (reference sequence). CDR3 size: 14 residues. V lost 0 bases, J lost 7 bases, and 12 bases lay in between. In nucleotides, the CDR3 is TGTGCCAGCAGCTTAGCGCCTACCTTAAGTGGCTACACCTTC. It yields the protein CASSLAPTLSGYTF.

The chain carries TRBV3-1 (or the pseudogene TRBV3-2) and TRBJ1-6; 7 nucleotides match TRBD1. Per the germline V gene, CDR1 is LGHDT and CDR2 is YNNKEL (reference sequence). The length of the CDR3 is 15 residues. The trim removed 8 bases at V and 4 bases at J, leaving 8 bases unmatched. The chain's CDR3 is CASRPGQLYNSPLHF. The CDR3 bases are TGTGCCAGCCGCCCGGGACAGCTATATAATTCACCCCTCCACTTT.

The chain links TRBV7-2 to TRBJ1-6, with unresolved D. V lost 3 bases and J 7 bases, leaving 4 bases between the germline ends. CDR3 length equals 12 residues. CDR1 is SGHTA, CDR2 FQGNSA, per germline. CDR3 coding DNA: TGTGCCAGCAGCTTCGTGAATTCACCCCTCCACTTT. This codes for CASSFVNSPLHF. The full variable domain, completed using reference TRBV7-2 and TRBJ1-6, is GAGVSQSPSNKVTEKGKDVELRCDPISGHTALYWYRQSLGQGLEFLIYFQGNSAPDKSGLPSDRFSAERTGGSVSTLTIQRTQQEDSAVYLCASSFVNSPLHFGNGTRLTVT.

V and J are TRBV12-5 and TRBJ1-3, with a tentative D call TRBD1 (6 bases). The germline CDR1 and CDR2 sequences are LGHNT and FRNRAP. V lost 6 bases, J lost 0 bases, and 15 bases lay in between. The CDR3 is 16 residues long. The CDR3 sequence is CASGPDRTLSGNTIYF. CDR3 nucleotide sequence: TGTGCTAGTGGCCCCGACAGGACTCTCTCTGGAAACACCATATATTTT.